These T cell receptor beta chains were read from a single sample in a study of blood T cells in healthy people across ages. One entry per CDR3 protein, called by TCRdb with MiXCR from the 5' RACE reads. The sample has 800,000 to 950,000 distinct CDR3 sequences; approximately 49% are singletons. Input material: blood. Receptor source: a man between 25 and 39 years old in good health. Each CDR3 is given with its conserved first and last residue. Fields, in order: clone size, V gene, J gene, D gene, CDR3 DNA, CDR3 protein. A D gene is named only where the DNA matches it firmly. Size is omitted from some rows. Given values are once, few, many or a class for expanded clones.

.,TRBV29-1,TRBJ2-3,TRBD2,TGCAGCGTTCTTCGTCGGGGGGGGCTCACAGATACGCAGTATTTT,CSVLRRGGLTDTQYF
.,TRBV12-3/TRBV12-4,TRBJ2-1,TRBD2,TGTGCCAGCAGCAGACTAGTCGGGAGGGGTTGGCAGTTCTTC,CASSRLVGRGWQFF
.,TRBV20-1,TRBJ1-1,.,TGCAGTGCTAGAGACGGGGGCGGCAGGTTGAACACTGGAGCTTTCTTT,CSARDGGGRLNTGAFF
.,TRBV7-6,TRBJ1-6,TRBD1,TGTGCCAGCAGCTCCGGGACAGGGAATGATAGGTCACCCCTCCACTTT,CASSSGTGNDRSPLHF
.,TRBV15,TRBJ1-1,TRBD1,TGTGCCACCAGCAGAGGAATACAGGGGGCGGACACTGAAGCTTTCTTT,CATSRGIQGADTEAFF
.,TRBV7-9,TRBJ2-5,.,TGTGCCAGCAGCCCACAGCTACAGGCCCTTGGGCAAGAGACCCAGTACTTC,CASSPQLQALGQETQYF
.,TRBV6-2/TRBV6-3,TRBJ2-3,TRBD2,TGTGCCAGCAGCGGACTAGCGGGGGTCACAGATACGCAGTATTTT,CASSGLAGVTDTQYF
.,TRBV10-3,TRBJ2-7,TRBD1,TGTGCCATCAGTGAGGGGGACAGGGGGCCAAAAGTCTTCGGCGAGCAGTACTTC,CAISEGDRGPKVFGEQYF
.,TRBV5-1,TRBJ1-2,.,TGCGCCAGCAGCGTGTCAGGGGACTATGGCTACACCTTC,CASSVSGDYGYTF
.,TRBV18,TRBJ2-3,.,TGTGCCAGCTCACCCCTAGGGACTAGCACAGATACGCAGTATTTT,CASSPLGTSTDTQYF
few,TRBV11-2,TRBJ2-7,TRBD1,TGTGCCACAACAGGGGCCTACGAGCAGTACTTC,CATTGAYEQYF
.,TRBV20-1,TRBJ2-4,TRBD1,TGCAGTGCTACGCCCGGGACAGCGCTAGCCAAAAACATTCAGTACTTC,CSATPGTALAKNIQYF
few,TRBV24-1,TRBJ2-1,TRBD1,TGTGCCACCAGTGATTCAAGGGAAATCAGGGGGCGAGACCGTGAGCAGTTCTTC,CATSDSREIRGRDREQFF
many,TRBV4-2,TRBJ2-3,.,TGTGCCAGCAGCCCCTACACGGGGGCCGGTTTATCAGATACGCAGTATTTT,CASSPYTGAGLSDTQYF
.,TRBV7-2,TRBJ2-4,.,TGTGCCAGCAGCACCGGGACGGACGGGCCTAAGTACTTC,CASSTGTDGPKYF
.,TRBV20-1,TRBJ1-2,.,TGCAGTGCTAGAGATGGGGCCAGGGAATTTGGCGGCTACACCTTC,CSARDGAREFGGYTF
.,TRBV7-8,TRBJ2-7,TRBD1,TGTGCCAGCAGCTTAGCCACAGGGGTTGGGAGCAATGAGCAGTACTTC,CASSLATGVGSNEQYF
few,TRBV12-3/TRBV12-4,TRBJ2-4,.,TGTGCCAGCAGTCTCCGGTTGGGCAAAAACATTCAGTACTTC,CASSLRLGKNIQYF
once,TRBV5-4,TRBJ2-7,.,TGTGCCAGCAGCTTGGGAGCAGGGCCGTTTATGGAGCAGTACTTC,CASSLGAGPFMEQYF
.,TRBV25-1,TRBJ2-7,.,TGTGCCAGCAGTAACCCGGGATCCTACTCCTACGAGCAGTACTTC,CASSNPGSYSYEQYF
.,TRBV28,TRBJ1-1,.,TGTGCCAGTTCCCAGGGGTTTGTCACTGAAGCTTTCTTT,CASSQGFVTEAFF
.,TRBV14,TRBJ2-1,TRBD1,TGTGCCAGCAGTACCACAACAGGGGGCGGCGAGCGGTTCTTC,CASSTTTGGGERFF
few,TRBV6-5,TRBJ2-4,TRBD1,TGTGCCAGCAGTTACAGCGTTGTGGGACAGGGAATAGCCAAAAACATTCAGTACTTC,CASSYSVVGQGIAKNIQYF
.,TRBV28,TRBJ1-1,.,TGTGCCAGCGGGATCAGGGGTGAAGCTTTCTTT,CASGIRGEAFF
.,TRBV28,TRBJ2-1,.,TGTGCCAGCAGTTTAGGGGCCAGGGTGAATGAGCAGTTCTTC,CASSLGARVNEQFF
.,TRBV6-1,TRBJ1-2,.,TGTGCCAGCCGCCATCAGGGGACCGGTGGGAACTATGGCTACACCTTC,CASRHQGTGGNYGYTF
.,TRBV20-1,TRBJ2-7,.,TGCAGTACCCATGGCGGGGAAATAAAGTACGAGCAGTACTTC,CSTHGGEIKYEQYF
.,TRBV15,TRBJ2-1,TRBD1,TGTGCCACCAGCAGAGCGGACAGGGGCGGAGGAGGGATTTACAATGAGCAGTTCTTC,CATSRADRGGGGIYNEQFF
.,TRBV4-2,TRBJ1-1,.,TGTGCCAGCAGCCAATCCGACAGAAACACTGAAGCTTTCTTT,CASSQSDRNTEAFF
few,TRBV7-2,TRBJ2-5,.,TGTGCCAGCAGCTCTCCTAATCGAGAGCAGTACTTC,CASSSPNREQYF
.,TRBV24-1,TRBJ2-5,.,TGTGCCACCAGGGACTCTCGAAAAGAGACCCAGTACTTC,CATRDSRKETQYF
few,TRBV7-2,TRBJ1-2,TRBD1,TGTGCCAGCAGCGCAGACAGGGGGAGGAACTATGGCTACACCTTC,CASSADRGRNYGYTF
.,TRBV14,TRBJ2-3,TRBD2,TGTGCCAGCAGCCAAGTTGGACCGACTAGCGGGGGCACAGATACGCAGTATTTT,CASSQVGPTSGGTDTQYF
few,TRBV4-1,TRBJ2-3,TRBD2,TGCGCCAGCAGCCCTTTGTTACTAGCGGGGGACACAGATACGCAGTATTTT,CASSPLLLAGDTDTQYF
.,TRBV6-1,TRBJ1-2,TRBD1,TGTGCCAGCAACAGGGACAGGACTAACTATGGCTACACCTTC,CASNRDRTNYGYTF
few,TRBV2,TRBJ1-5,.,TGTGCCAGCAGCGGAACACAGAATAGCAATCAGCCCCAGCATTTT,CASSGTQNSNQPQHF
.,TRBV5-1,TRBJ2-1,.,TGCGCCAGCAGCCTAGGACAGAAACCGTACAATGAGCAGTTCTTC,CASSLGQKPYNEQFF